A single sample is the source of the 6 T cell receptor beta chains below, sequenced in a study of cytomegalovirus exposure and HLA in healthy donors. Vbeta (60) and Jbeta (13) primers were used in the PCR. Only in-frame clones appear in the TCRdb table, and some are missing; sequencing was by immunoSEQ multiplex PCR. Among 160,000 or so clones listed, around 80% were seen once. The sequenced sample consisted of PBMCs. The origin of the receptors is a woman between 18 and 29 years old in good health and CMV-seronegative.

The CDR3 nucleotides are TGTGCCTGGACACAAAGCACAGATACGCAGTATTTT. It encodes CAWTQSTDTQYF. V gene TRBV30 combines with J gene TRBJ2-3; D is uncertain. The CDR3 sequence is 12 residues long. V was shortened by 4 bases and J by 0 bases, with 5 bases between the two germline ends. Germline CDR1 is GTSNPN and CDR2 is SVGIG (reference sequence).

This clone was seen just once. This rearrangement joins TRBV19 to TRBJ1-1; 9 bases fit TRBD1. Germline V gene sequence: CDR1 LNHDA, CDR2 SQIVND (reference sequence). The CDR3 extends over 15 amino acids. Germline trimming cut 3 bases from V and 6 bases from J; bases unmatched to any gene: 8. The CDR3, as DNA: TGTGCCAGTAGTATTAGCGGGACAGGGAAAGCTGAAGCTTTCTTT. Translating gives CASSISGTGKAEAFF.

This clone was seen once. The rearrangement uses TRBV12-5 and TRBJ2-2; TRBD2 agrees at 7 bases. V dropped 5 bases and J dropped 0; count of bases not matched to a gene: 6. The CDR3 covers 16 residues. Germline V CDR1 and CDR2: LGHNT, FRNRAP. The CDR3 DNA is TGTGCTAGTGGTACCCATAGCGGGCCGAACACCGGGGAGCTGTTTTTT. The encoded protein is CASGTHSGPNTGELFF.

The chain links TRBV9 to TRBJ2-3, with D perhaps TRBD1 (5 bases). Looked up from germline, CDR1 is SGDLS and CDR2 is YYNGEE. The CDR3 totals 16 residues. Trimming left V 4 bases short and J 0 bases short, with 15 bases between. CDR3 in DNA: TGTGCCAGCAGCCCCTGGGGCACCTCTAGCACAGATACGCAGTATTTT. It encodes CASSPWGTSSTDTQYF.

J is TRBJ1-5 and V is TRBV18; D is unclear. The ends were cut back, 1 base at V and 7 bases at J, with 8 bases in the middle. Germline V gene lookup returns CDR1 KGHSH and CDR2 LQKENI. The CDR3 has 13 residues. Here the CDR3 DNA reads TGTGCCAGCTCACCACGGCGAGGGCAGCCCCAGCATTTT. This encodes CASSPRRGQPQHF.

The chain uses TRBV2 and TRBJ1-5; D may be TRBD1 (5 bases). The CDR3 is 17 residues long. Trimming stripped 6 bases from V and 2 bases from J, with 20 bases between. Germline assignment: CDR1 SNHLY and CDR2 FYNNEI. The CDR3 DNA reads as TGTGCCAGCAGCCACGCTCAGGGAGGGTATGGCAATCAGCCCCAGCATTTT. Translated: CASSHAQGGYGNQPQHF.